The 10 T cell receptor beta chains in this list originate from one sample, sequenced in a study of blood T cells in healthy people across ages. Using a J-beta primer mix together with a sample-barcoded 5' primer, a second PCR was run for about 7 to 12 cycles. TCRdb redid the calling of the 5' RACE reads with MiXCR, one entry per CDR3 protein. Among about a million distinct CDR3 sequences listed, roughly 47% were seen once. Sample: blood. These receptors were collected from a woman aged 55 to 70 in good health.

The V gene is TRBV19, the J gene TRBJ1-1, with 7 bases identical to TRBD1. V shed 9 bases and J 6 bases; nucleotides not matched to a gene: 7. The germline gives CDR1 LNHDA, CDR2 SQIVND (reference sequence). CDR3 length equals 12 residues. CDR3 sequence: CASTDRSAEAFF. The CDR3 DNA follows: TGTGCCAGCACGGACAGGTCAGCTGAAGCTTTCTTT.

The V call is TRBV15, the J call TRBJ2-7; perhaps TRBD1 as D (6 bases). CDR3 length: 13 amino acids. The ends were cut back, 1 base at V and 6 bases at J, with 10 bases in the middle. Germline loops: CDR1 LNHNV, CDR2 YYDKDF (reference sequence). The CDR3 DNA follows: TGTGCCACCAGCAGAGTTAGGGGGACCGAGCAGTACTTC. This gives the protein CATSRVRGTEQYF.

This clonotype was seen a handful of times. The rearrangement links TRBV20-1 to TRBJ2-5; no definite D call. The J call may be in error: the DNA end matches TRBJ2-7 better. Germline values: CDR1 DFQATT, CDR2 SNEGSKA (reference sequence). This CDR3 is 14 amino acids long. CDR3 nucleotide sequence: TGCAGTGCTAGAGATCGCGACACCTCCTACGAGCAGTACTTC. This codes for CSARDRDTSYEQYF.

The chain recombines TRBV24-1 with TRBJ1-5; TRBD1 might be the D (5 bases). The CDR3 has 14 amino acids. Germline V CDR1 and CDR2: KGHDR, SFDVKD. Trimming took off 4 bases at V and 4 bases at J, with 10 bases between the two ends. The CDR3 protein is CATSDPRTNQPQHF. Written as DNA, the CDR3 is TGTGCCACCAGTGACCCCCGGACAAATCAGCCCCAGCATTTT.

This clonotype was seen only a few times. The chain combines TRBV12-3 or TRBV12-4 with TRBJ1-5; tentative D call: TRBD1 (5 bases). The ends were cut back, 5 bases at V and 0 bases at J, with 8 bases in the middle. The CDR3 sequence is 14 residues long. CDR3 DNA: TGTGCCAGCAGTCGACAGTTTAGCAATCAGCCCCAGCATTTT. Translation gives CASSRQFSNQPQHF.

A word on this clonotype: It may be a read error: a sequence one base away is much more abundant. This chain links TRBV20-1 with TRBJ2-5; no definite D call. Trimming shortened V by 0 bases and J by 11 bases, and 25 bases separated the two germline ends. The V gene's germline CDR1 is DFQATT and CDR2 SNEGSKA (reference sequence). This CDR3 is 16 amino acids long. The CDR3 region has the DNA TGCAGTGCTAGAGATCGCGTTAGCAACCCCTACAATGAGCAGTACTTC. Translating it yields CSARDRVSNPYNEQYF.

This clonotype appeared a few times. V and J are TRBV7-2 and TRBJ1-2, with unresolved D. CDR1 is SGHTA and CDR2 is FQGNSA in the germline V gene. Trimming left V 5 bases short and J 7 bases short, with 14 bases between. This CDR3 spans 13 amino acids. CDR3 protein: CASSASIGVGYTF. In nucleotides, the CDR3 is TGTGCCAGCAGCGCTAGCATCGGGGTTGGCTACACCTTC.

In regard to this clonotype: Germline and junction disagree at one end, which may indicate a read error. The gene calls are TRBV11-2 and TRBJ2-7; tentative D call: TRBD2 (6 bases). The CDR3 length is 14 residues. Germline CDR1 reads SGHAT; CDR2 reads FQNNGV. Here the CDR3 DNA reads TGTGCCGGCAGCCCCCGGACTACCTCCTACGAGCAGTACTTC. It is translated as CAGSPRTTSYEQYF.

This chain joins TRBV29-1 and TRBJ1-2; a possible D gene is TRBD1 (5 bases). CDR1 is SQVTM, CDR2 ANQGSEA, per germline. The CDR3 loop spans 13 amino acids. Trimming took off 6 bases at V and 0 bases at J, with 11 bases between the two ends. This CDR3 is CSVAWGANYGYTF. The CDR3 DNA follows: TGCAGCGTCGCATGGGGGGCTAACTATGGCTACACCTTC.

The J gene is TRBJ2-5, the V gene TRBV12-3 or TRBV12-4; D is perhaps TRBD2 (6 bases). Trimming cost V 0 bases and J 0 bases, with 11 bases left between them. The CDR3 spans 16 residues. The CDR3: CASSLAGGVHQETQYF. The CDR3 region has the DNA TGTGCCAGCAGTTTAGCCGGCGGGGTGCACCAAGAGACCCAGTACTTC.